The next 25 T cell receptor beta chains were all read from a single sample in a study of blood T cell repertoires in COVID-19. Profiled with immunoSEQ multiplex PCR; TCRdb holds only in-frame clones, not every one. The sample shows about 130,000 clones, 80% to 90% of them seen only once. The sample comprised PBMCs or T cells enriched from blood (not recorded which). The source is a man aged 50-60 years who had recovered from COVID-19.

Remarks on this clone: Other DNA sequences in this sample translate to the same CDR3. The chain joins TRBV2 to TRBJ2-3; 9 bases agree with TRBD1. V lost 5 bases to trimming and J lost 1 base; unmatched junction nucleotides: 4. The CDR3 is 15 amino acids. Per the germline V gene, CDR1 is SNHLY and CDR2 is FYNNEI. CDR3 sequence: CASSPRTGGTDTQYF. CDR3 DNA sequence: TGTGCCAGCAGTCCGCGGACAGGGGGCACAGATACGCAGTATTTT.

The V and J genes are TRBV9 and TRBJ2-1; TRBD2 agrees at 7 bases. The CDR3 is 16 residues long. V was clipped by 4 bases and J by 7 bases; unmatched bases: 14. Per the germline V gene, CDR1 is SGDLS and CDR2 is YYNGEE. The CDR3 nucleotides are TGTGCCAGCAGCCCCCTAGGAGCGGGGCTAACGAATGAGCAGTTCTTC. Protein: CASSPLGAGLTNEQFF.

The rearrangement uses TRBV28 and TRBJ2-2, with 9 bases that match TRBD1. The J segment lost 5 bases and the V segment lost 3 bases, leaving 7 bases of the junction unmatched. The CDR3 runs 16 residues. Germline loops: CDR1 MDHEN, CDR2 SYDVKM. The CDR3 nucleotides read TGTGCCAGCAGTTTCCGATGGACAGGGGTAACCGGGGAGCTGTTTTTT. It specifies CASSFRWTGVTGELFF.

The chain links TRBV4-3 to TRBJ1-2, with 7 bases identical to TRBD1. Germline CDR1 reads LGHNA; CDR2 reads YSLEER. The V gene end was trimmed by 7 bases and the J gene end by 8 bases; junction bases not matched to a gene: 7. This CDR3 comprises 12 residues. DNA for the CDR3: TGCGCCAGCACTAACAGGGGTGGGGGCTACACCTTC. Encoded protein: CASTNRGGGYTF.

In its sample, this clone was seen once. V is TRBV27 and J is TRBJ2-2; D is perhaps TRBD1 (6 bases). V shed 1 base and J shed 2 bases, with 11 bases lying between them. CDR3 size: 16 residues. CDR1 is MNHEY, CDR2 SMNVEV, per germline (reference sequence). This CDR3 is CASSLLTGLNTGELFF. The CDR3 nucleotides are TGTGCCAGCAGTTTATTGACAGGATTAAACACCGGGGAGCTGTTTTTT.

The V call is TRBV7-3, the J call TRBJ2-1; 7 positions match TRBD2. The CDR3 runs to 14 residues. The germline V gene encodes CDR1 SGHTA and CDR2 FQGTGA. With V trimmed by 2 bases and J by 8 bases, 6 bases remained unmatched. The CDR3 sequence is CASSLRGGNDEQFF. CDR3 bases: TGTGCCAGCAGCTTACGGGGAGGGAATGATGAGCAGTTCTTC.

The CDR3 sequence is CASSRRWGVNTEAFF. The CDR3 coding sequence is TGTGCCAGCAGCCGCAGATGGGGCGTGAACACTGAAGCTTTCTTT. The chain links TRBV5-6 to TRBJ1-1, with D perhaps matching TRBD1 (5 bases). The V end lost 4 bases, the J end lost 0 bases, and 13 bases lay between the germline ends. The CDR3 has 15 amino acids. The germline V gene encodes CDR1 SGHDT and CDR2 YYEEEE.

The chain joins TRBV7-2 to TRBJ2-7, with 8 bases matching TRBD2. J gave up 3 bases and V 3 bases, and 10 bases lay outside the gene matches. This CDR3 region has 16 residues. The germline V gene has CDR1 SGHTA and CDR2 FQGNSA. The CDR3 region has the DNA TGTGCCAGCAGCTTCGGTTATGGACGGGGGGGCTACGAGCAGTACTTC. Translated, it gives CASSFGYGRGGYEQYF.

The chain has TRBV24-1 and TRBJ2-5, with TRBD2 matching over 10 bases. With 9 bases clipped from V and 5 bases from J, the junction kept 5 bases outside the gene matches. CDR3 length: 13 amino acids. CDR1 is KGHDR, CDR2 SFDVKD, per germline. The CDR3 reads CATLGAGGETQYF. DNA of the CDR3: TGTGCCACCCTAGGAGCGGGAGGGGAGACCCAGTACTTC.

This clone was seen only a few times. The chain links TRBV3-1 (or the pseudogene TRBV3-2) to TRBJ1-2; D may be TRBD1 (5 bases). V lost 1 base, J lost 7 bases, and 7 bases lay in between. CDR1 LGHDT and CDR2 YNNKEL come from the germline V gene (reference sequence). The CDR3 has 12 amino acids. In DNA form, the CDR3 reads TGTGCCAGCAGCCAAGGGACATTTGGCTACACCTTC. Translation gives CASSQGTFGYTF.

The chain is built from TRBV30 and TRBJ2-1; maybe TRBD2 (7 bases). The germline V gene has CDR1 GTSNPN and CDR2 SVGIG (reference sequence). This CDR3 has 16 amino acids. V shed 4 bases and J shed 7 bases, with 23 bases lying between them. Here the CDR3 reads CAWTQGGRGPGNEQFF. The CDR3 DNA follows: TGTGCCTGGACGCAGGGAGGGCGGGGGCCGGGGAATGAGCAGTTCTTC.

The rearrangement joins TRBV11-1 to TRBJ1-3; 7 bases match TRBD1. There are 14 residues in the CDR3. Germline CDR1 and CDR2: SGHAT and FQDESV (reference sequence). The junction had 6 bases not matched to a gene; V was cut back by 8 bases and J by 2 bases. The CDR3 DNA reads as TGTGCCAGCGGACAGGCCCTCGCTGGAAACACCATATATTTT. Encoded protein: CASGQALAGNTIYF.

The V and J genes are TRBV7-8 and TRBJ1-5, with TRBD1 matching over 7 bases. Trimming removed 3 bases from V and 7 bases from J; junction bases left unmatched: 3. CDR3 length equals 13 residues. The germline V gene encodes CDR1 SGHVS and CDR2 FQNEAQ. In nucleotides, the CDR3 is TGTGCCAGCAGCTTGACAGGGTACCAGCCCCAGCATTTT. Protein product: CASSLTGYQPQHF.

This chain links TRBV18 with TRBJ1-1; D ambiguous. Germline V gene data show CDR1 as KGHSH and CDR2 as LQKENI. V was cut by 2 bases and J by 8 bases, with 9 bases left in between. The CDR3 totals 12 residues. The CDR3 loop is CASSPNVAEAFF. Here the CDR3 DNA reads TGTGCCAGCTCACCAAATGTGGCAGAAGCTTTCTTT.

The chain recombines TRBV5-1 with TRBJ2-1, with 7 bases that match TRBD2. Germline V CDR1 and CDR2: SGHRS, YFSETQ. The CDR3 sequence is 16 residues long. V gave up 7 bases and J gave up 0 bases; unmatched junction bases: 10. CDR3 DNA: TGCGCCAGCGGGGTAAGGGAGGGATCCTCCTACAATGAGCAGTTCTTC. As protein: CASGVREGSSYNEQFF.

The chain's CDR3 is CASRVDIAREQFF. The CDR3 region has the DNA TGTGCCAGCAGGGTGGATATAGCGAGAGAGCAGTTCTTC. V gene TRBV2 combines with J gene TRBJ2-1; D might be TRBD2 (5 bases). CDR3 length equals 13 residues. The germline V gene encodes CDR1 SNHLY and CDR2 FYNNEI. The V and J ends lost 6 bases and 10 bases respectively, with 16 bases between them.

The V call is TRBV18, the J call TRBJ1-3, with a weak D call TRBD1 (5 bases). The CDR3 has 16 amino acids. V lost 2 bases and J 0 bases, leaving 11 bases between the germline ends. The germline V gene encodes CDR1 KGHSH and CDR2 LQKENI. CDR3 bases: TGTGCCAGCTCACCATCCCAGGGTACCTCTGGAAACACCATATATTTT. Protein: CASSPSQGTSGNTIYF.

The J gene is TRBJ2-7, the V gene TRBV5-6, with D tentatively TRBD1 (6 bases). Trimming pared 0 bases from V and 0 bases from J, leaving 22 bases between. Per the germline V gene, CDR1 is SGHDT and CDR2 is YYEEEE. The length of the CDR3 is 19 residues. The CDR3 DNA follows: TGTGCCAGCAGCTTGGACCCATCCACAGGGCCGCTTTACTCCTACGAGCAGTACTTC. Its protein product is CASSLDPSTGPLYSYEQYF.

CDR3 sequence (DNA): TGTGCCACCAGTGATGCCGGGGGTACCGGTGCAACCGGGGAGCTGTTTTTT. Translation: CATSDAGGTGATGELFF. The chain couples TRBV24-1 to TRBJ2-2, with D tentatively TRBD2 (6 bases). CDR1 and CDR2 from the germline V gene are KGHDR and SFDVKD. CDR3 length equals 17 residues. Between the trimmed V and J ends, which lost 3 bases and 5 bases, there was a span of 18 bases.

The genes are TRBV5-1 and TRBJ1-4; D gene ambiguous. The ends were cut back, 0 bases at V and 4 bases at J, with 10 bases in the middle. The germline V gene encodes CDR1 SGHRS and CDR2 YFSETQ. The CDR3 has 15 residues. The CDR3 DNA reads TGCGCCAGCAGCTTGGCAGCCCGGGGTAATGAAAAACTGTTTTTT. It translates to CASSLAARGNEKLFF. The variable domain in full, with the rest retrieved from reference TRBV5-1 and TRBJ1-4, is KAGVTQTPRYLIKTRGQQVTLSCSPISGHRSVSWYQQTPGQGLQFLFEYFSETQRNKGNFPGRFSGRQFSNSRSEMNVSTLELGDSALYLCASSLAARGNEKLFFGSGTQLSVL.

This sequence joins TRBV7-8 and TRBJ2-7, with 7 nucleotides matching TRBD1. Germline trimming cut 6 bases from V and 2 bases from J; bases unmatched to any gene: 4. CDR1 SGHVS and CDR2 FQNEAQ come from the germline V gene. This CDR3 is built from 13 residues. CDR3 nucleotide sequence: TGTGCCAGCAGTGAGGGGGCACCCTACGAGCAGTACTTC. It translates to CASSEGAPYEQYF.

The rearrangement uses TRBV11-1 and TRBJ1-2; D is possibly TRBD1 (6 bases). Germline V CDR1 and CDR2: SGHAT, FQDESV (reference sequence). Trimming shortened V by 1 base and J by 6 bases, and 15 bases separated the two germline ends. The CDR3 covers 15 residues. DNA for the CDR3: TGTGCCAGCAGCTTAGATCAGGGGCGAGAGGATGGCTACACCTTC. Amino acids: CASSLDQGREDGYTF.

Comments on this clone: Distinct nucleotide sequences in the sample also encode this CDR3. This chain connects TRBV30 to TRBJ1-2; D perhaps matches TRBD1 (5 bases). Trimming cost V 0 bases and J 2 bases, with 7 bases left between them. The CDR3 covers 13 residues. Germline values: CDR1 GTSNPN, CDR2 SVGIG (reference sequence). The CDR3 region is CAWSVKGNYGYTF. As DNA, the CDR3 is TGTGCCTGGAGTGTAAAGGGGAACTATGGCTACACCTTC.

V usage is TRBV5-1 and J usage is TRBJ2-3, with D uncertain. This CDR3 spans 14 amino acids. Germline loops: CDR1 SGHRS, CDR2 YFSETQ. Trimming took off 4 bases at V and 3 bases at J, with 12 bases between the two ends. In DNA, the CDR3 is TGCGCCAGCAGCCCGGGTAGCCTTACAGATACGCAGTATTTT. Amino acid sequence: CASSPGSLTDTQYF.

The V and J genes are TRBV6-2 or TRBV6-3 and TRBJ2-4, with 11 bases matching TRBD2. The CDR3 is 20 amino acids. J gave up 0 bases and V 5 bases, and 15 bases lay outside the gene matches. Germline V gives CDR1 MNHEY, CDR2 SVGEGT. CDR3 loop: CASSPRSSSGRFVAKNIQYF. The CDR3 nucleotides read TGTGCCAGCAGTCCCCGGTCTTCTAGCGGGAGGTTTGTAGCCAAAAACATTCAGTACTTC.